The T cell receptor beta chain under discussion was sequenced for a study of CD8 T cells in ankylosing spondylitis. TCRdb independently ran MiXCR on the 5' RACE reads; one entry per CDR3 protein. This sample has roughly 450,000 distinct CDR3 sequences; roughly 26% occur once, and the top ten carry 0.89%. The study, taken as a whole, reports: Disease-associated clones were CD8+ and fairly uncommon in peripheral blood. Several highly homologous variants formed a TCR beta motif that appeared characteristic of ankylosing spondylitis blood.

The germline gives CDR1 SGHRS, CDR2 YFSETQ. This CDR3 spans 15 amino acids. Trimming took 7 bases from V and 4 from J, leaving 18 bases between them. In the case of this clonotype: As yet, its antigen is unknown.

The receptor comes from a male donor with ankylosing spondylitis. V gene TRBV5-1 combines with J gene TRBJ2-1, with a tentative D call TRBD2 (6 bases). Sequencing input: blood, either unsorted or a sorted T cell fraction (not recorded which). CDR3 residues: CASALMGSGYNEQFF. For the CDR3, the DNA is TGCGCCAGCGCCCTGATGGGTAGCGGTTACAATGAGCAGTTCTTC.